The clone carrying this T cell receptor (beta chain) was found many times. The data originate from a study of prognosis after radiotherapy for stage I lung cancer. The overall study: The patients comprised roughly 12 men and about 6 women, spanning ages roughly 50 to 85 and having a median of about 70 years.

Two-round multiplex PCR, the amplification method, yielded TCR beta CDR3 from genomic DNA. During first-round PCR, primers specific to each TRBV and TRBJ gene were used. TCRdb passed the multiplex PCR reads through MiXCR, listing each CDR3 protein once. The table records over 10,000 distinct CDR3 sequences, roughly 50% of them present only once. Peripheral blood was collected in volumes of roughly 6 milliliters at each of two time points. V shed 0 bases and J shed 5 bases, with 19 bases lying between them. The V gene's germline CDR1 is SQVTM and CDR2 ANQGSEA. This CDR3 spans 17 amino acids. The chain has TRBV29-1 and TRBJ2-2, with D possibly matching TRBD2 (5 bases). The TCR was taken from a donor over 45 with non-small cell lung cancer. The sample was PBMCs, taken before or after stereotactic body radiation therapy (not recorded which). The CDR3 DNA reads TGCAGCGTTGAAGACCCGGGTCCAAGGCCGGGAACCGGGGAGCTGTTTTTT. This encodes CSVEDPGPRPGTGELFF.